Below, one TCR beta chain is given with its context. The sample originates from a study of tumor-infiltrating lymphocytes in primary liver carcinoma. Study background: Resection treated the patients' primary liver carcinoma. There were roughly 3.65 to 8 million productive TCRbeta reads per sample, a yield similar across tissue types.

A constant-region primer served to make TCR beta cDNA from about 490 ng total RNA. Slightly modified ARM-PCR with three nested multiplex PCR rounds yielded TCR beta libraries. TRBV1-TRBV30 forward primers paired with a C-beta reverse primer drove the first two PCR rounds, approximately 11 cycles each. TCRdb re-analysed the multiplex PCR reads in MiXCR, keeping a single row per CDR3 protein. The table has 250,000 to 400,000 distinct CDR3 sequences, roughly 60% seen once. J lost 7 bases, V lost 8 bases, and 17 bases had no gene match. The V gene's germline CDR1 is SEHNR and CDR2 FQNEAQ (reference sequence). The CDR3 consists of 16 residues. Extraction also yielded germline DNA, while blood RNA was obtained from unsorted whole blood.

The chain links TRBV7-9 to TRBJ2-3; 8 positions match TRBD2. This TCR was sampled from a man aged 35-49 years with primary liver carcinoma and hepatitis B virus infection. Sequenced material: peripheral blood. In DNA form, the CDR3 reads TGTGCCAGCCCTCCGGGGGGGGGACTATCCTTCCATACGCAGTATTTT. Protein: CASPPGGGLSFHTQYF.